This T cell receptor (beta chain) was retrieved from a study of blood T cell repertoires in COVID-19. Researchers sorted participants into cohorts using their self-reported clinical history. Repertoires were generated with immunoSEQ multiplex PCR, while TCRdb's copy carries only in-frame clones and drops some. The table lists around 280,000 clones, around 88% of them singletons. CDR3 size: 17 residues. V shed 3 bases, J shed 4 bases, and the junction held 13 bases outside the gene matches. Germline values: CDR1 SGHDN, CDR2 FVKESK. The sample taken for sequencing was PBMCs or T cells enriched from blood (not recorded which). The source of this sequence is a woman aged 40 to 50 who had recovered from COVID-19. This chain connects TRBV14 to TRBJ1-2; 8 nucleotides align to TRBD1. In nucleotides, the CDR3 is TGTGCCAGCAGCCAGTTTTCCCGGGACAGGCTTCTCTATGGCTACACCTTC. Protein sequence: CASSQFSRDRLLYGYTF.